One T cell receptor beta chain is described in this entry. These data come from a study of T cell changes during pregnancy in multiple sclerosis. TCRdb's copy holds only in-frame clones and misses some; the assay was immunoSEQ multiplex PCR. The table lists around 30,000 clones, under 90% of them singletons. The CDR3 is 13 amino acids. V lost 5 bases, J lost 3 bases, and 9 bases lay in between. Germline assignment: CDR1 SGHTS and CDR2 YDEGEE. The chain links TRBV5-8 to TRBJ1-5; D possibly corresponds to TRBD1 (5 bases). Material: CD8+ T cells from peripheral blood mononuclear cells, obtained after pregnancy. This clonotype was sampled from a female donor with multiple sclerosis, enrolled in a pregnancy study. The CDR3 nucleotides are TGTGCCAGCAGGGCGGGGGTCAATCAGCCCCAGCATTTT. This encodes CASRAGVNQPQHF. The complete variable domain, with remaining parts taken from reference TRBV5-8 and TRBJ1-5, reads EAGVTQSPTHLIKTRGQQATLRCSPISGHTSVYWYQQALGLGLQFLLWYDEGEERNRGNFPPRFSGRQFPNYSSELNVNALELEDSALYLCASRAGVNQPQHFGDGTRLSIL.